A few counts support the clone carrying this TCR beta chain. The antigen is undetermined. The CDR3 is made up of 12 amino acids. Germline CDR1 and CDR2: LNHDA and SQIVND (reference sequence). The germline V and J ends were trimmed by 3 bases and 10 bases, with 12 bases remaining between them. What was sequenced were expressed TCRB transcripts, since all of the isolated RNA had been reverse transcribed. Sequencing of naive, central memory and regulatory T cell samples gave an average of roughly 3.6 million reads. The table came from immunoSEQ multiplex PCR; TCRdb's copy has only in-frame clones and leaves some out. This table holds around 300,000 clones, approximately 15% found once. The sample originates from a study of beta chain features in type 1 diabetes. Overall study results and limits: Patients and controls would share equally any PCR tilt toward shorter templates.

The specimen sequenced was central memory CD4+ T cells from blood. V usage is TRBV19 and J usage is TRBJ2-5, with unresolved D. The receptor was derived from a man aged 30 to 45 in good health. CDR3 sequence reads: CASSMAGSVQYF. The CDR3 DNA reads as TGTGCCAGTAGTATGGCCGGGTCCGTCCAGTACTTC.